This T cell receptor beta chain was identified in a study of naive and memory T cell subsets. From the second PCR step, alpha and beta chains were amplified apart. CD4 T cells were positively selected, then CD8 T cells from the CD4-negative fraction. Cells stained for CD3, CD4, CD8, CD45RA, CD27 and viability were sorted into four CD45RA/CD27 subsets. The CDR3 has 14 amino acids. Germline V gives CDR1 DFQATT, CDR2 SNEGSKA (reference sequence). Both TRBC1 and TRBC2 were covered by a beta constant-region primer of two equimolar oligonucleotides. The ligated cDNA underwent four PCR rounds using SP2 and nested alpha and beta constant-region primers. TCRdb itself ran the UMI-ligation and nested PCR reads through MiXCR, one entry per CDR3 protein. The top ten clones hold about 1% of a sample with some 110,000 distinct CDR3 sequences, around a third of them seen once. On this clonotype itself: Mismatch with germline at one junction end may stem from a read error.

The gene calls are TRBV20-1 and TRBJ2-5; tentatively, D is TRBD2 (5 bases). Sequenced sample: central memory CD4+ T cells from blood. The sequence derives from a human donor in good health. The CDR3 loop reads CSAGELGLQETQYF. As DNA, the CDR3 is TGCAGTGCTGGAGAACTAGGATTGCAAGAGACCCAGTACTTC.